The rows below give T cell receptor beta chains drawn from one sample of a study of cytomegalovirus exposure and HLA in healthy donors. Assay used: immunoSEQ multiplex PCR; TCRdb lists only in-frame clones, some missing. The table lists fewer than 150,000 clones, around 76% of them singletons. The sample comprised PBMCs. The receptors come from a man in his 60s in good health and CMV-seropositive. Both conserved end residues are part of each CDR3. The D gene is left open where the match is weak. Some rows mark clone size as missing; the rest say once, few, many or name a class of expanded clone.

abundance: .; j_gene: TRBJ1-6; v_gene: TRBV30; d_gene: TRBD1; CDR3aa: CAWNGYGTGRSPLHF; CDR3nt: TGTGCCTGGAATGGGTACGGGACAGGGCGTTCACCCCTCCACTTT
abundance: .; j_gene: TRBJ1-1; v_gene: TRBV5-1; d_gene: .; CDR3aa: CASSLVRTDDTEAFF; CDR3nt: TGCGCCAGCAGCTTGGTTAGGACAGACGACACTGAAGCTTTCTTT
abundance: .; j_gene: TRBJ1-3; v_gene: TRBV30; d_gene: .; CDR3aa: CAVEPHSGNTIYF; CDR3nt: TGTGCCGTAGAGCCCCACTCTGGAAACACCATATATTTT
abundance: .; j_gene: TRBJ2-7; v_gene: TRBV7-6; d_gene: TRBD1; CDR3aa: CASSLGQGIYEQYF; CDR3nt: TGTGCCAGCAGCTTAGGACAGGGGATCTACGAGCAGTACTTC
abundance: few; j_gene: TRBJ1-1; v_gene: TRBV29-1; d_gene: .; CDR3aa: CSVEPQKNTEAFF; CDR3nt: TGCAGCGTTGAACCCCAGAAGAACACTGAAGCTTTCTTT
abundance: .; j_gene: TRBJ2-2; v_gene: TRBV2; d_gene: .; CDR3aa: CASSEQVPNTGELFF; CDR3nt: TGTGCCAGCAGTGAACAGGTCCCGAACACCGGGGAGCTGTTTTTT
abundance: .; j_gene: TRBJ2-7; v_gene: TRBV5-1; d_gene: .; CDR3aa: CASSTAAAYEQYF; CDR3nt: TGCGCCAGCAGTACCGCGGCCGCTTACGAGCAGTACTTC
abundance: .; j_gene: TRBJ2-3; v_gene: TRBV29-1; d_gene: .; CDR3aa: CSALGGAADTQYF; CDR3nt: TGCAGCGCTCTAGGGGGGGCTGCGGATACGCAGTATTTT
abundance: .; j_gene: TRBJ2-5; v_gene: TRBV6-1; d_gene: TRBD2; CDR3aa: CASSPRTSGYSTQYF; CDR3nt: TGTGCCAGCAGTCCAAGGACTAGCGGTTATTCCACCCAGTACTTC
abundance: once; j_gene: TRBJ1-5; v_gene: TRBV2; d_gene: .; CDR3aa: CASSEGSRVQPQHF; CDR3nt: TGTGCCAGCAGTGAGGGTAGCAGGGTTCAGCCCCAGCATTTT
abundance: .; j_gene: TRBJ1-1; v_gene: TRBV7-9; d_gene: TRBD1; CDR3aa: CASSFRTGKSTEAFF; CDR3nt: TGTGCCAGCAGCTTCAGGACAGGGAAATCGACTGAAGCTTTCTTT